This T cell receptor beta chain was observed in a study of T cell responses to AZD1222 COVID-19 vaccine. Whole-study results and caveats: Spike as a whole was targeted by vaccine-associated CD4 TCRs, dominant at 160-218 and 743-854. Donor demographics were predominantly white British with a female majority; clonal diversity may be underestimated. Repertoire sampling was restricted to post-peak T cell response timepoints.

Turning to this clone: No antigen is known for it. One end of the junction varies from germline; a read error may be responsible.

The CDR3 runs 14 residues. Germline V lookup: CDR1 LGHDT, CDR2 YNNKEL (reference sequence). Sequenced by immunoSEQ multiplex PCR; TCRdb stores in-frame clones only, minus some. The table lists over 130,000 clones, 90% to 95% of them singletons. Sequenced here: peripheral blood, sampled on day 0 of AZD1222 vaccination. The TCR sequence derives from an adult in good health. The chain combines TRBV3-1 (or the pseudogene TRBV3-2) with TRBJ2-1, with 7 bases identical to TRBD2. Written as DNA, the CDR3 is TGTGCCAGCAGCCAAAAAGGTACCGGGACTACCTATGTCTTC. Protein: CASSQKGTGTTYVF.